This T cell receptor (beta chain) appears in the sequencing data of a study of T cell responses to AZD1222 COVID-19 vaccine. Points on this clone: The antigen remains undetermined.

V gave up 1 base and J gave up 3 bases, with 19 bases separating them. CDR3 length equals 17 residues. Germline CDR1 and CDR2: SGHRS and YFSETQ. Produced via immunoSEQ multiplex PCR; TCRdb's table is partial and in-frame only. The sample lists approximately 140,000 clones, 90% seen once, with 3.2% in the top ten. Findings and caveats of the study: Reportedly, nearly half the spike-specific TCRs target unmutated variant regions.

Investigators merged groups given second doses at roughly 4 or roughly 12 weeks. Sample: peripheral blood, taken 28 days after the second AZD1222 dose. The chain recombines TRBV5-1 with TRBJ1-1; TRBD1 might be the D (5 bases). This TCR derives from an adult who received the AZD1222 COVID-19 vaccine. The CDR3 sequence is CASSLRMLGTPDTEAFF. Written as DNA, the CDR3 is TGCGCCAGCAGCTTGAGAATGTTGGGGACCCCGGACACTGAAGCTTTCTTT.